The 9 T cell receptor beta chains listed next were all sequenced from one sample in a study of T cell responses to AZD1222 COVID-19 vaccine. The table came from immunoSEQ multiplex PCR; TCRdb's copy has only in-frame clones and leaves some out. The table records approximately 110,000 clones, 92% of them present only once. The sample here was peripheral blood, taken 28 days after the second AZD1222 dose. All receptors come from an adult who received the AZD1222 COVID-19 vaccine.

J is TRBJ2-1 and V is TRBV5-1; 10 bases agree with TRBD2. This CDR3 spans 15 amino acids. Germline loops: CDR1 SGHRS, CDR2 YFSETQ. V shed 3 bases, J shed 7 bases, and the junction held 7 bases outside the gene matches. CDR3 DNA: TGCGCCAGCAGCTATCTAGCGGGAGCGGGGAATGAGCAGTTCTTC. This gives the protein CASSYLAGAGNEQFF.

This chain connects TRBV5-1 to TRBJ2-5; 7 bases map to TRBD2. There are 16 residues in the CDR3. Germline CDR1 and CDR2: SGHRS and YFSETQ. Germline trimming cut 2 bases from V and 5 bases from J; bases unmatched to any gene: 12. The DNA for the CDR3 is TGCGCCAGCAGCTTATCGAACGGGGGGACCTCCGAGACCCAGTACTTC. This gives the protein CASSLSNGGTSETQYF.

The chain links TRBV29-1 to TRBJ2-2; no clear D. The germline V gene encodes CDR1 SQVTM and CDR2 ANQGSEA. This CDR3 is 10 amino acids long. V shed 5 bases and J shed 7 bases, with 5 bases lying between them. The DNA for the CDR3 is TGCAGCGTTCGGAACGGGGAGCTGTTTTTT. Protein: CSVRNGELFF.

This clone appeared a single time. The CDR3 is CASSYSDGGISYTF. As DNA, the CDR3 is TGTGCCAGCAGTTACTCTGACGGGGGGATTAGCTACACCTTC. The chain combines TRBV6-6 with TRBJ1-2; TRBD1 is a possible D gene (5 bases). V lost 0 bases and J lost 9, with 14 bases in between. The CDR3 has 14 amino acids. CDR1 is MNHNY and CDR2 is SVGAGI in the germline V gene (reference sequence).

The rearrangement links TRBV5-1 to TRBJ1-2, with TRBD1 matching 9 bases. V gave up 4 bases and J gave up 2 bases; unmatched junction bases: 9. The CDR3 is 16 residues long. Per germline, CDR1 SGHRS and CDR2 YFSETQ. CDR3 loop: CASSPEWTGVNYGYTF. DNA of the CDR3: TGCGCCAGCAGCCCGGAGTGGACAGGGGTCAACTATGGCTACACCTTC.

V usage is TRBV12-3 or TRBV12-4 and J usage is TRBJ1-2, with D unresolved. This CDR3 is 13 amino acids long. Trimming left V 3 bases short and J 2 bases short, with 7 bases between. CDR3 loop: CASSFGQNYGYTF. The CDR3 nucleotides are TGTGCCAGCAGTTTTGGGCAGAACTATGGCTACACCTTC.

V and J are TRBV6-5 and TRBJ2-7; D remains unclear. The V end lost 2 bases, the J end lost 5 bases, and 13 bases lay between the germline ends. The CDR3 consists of 14 residues. Germline CDR1 reads MNHEY; CDR2 reads SVGAGI. CDR3 amino acids: CASSYSRAEDEQYF. For the CDR3, the DNA is TGTGCCAGCAGTTACAGCCGGGCTGAGGACGAGCAGTACTTC.

This clone was detected only once. The rearrangement uses TRBV7-2 and TRBJ2-2, with 9 bases aligning to TRBD1. This CDR3 has 14 amino acids. The V segment lost 1 base and the J segment 7 bases; nucleotides outside the gene matches: 1. The germline CDR1 and CDR2 sequences are SGHTA and FQGNSA. CDR3 sequence (DNA): TGTGCCAGCAGCTTAGGGACAGGGGTCGGGGAGCTGTTTTTT. Translating it yields CASSLGTGVGELFF.

The chain joins TRBV12-3 or TRBV12-4 to TRBJ1-1; no clear D gene. The CDR3 covers 12 residues. The V and J ends lost 3 bases and 11 bases respectively, with 13 bases between them. CDR3 loop: CASSFRDMWAFF. CDR3 sequence (DNA): TGTGCCAGCAGTTTTAGGGATATGTGGGCTTTCTTT.